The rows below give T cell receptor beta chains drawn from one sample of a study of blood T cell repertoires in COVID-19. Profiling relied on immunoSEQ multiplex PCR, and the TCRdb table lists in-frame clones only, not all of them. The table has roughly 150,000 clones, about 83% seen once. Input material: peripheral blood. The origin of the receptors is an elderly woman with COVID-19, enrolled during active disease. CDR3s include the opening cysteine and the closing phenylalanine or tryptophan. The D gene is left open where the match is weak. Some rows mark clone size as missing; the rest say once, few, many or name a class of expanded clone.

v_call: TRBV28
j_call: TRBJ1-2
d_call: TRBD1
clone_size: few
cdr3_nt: TGTGCCAGCAGTTCCCCTCCGGGACAGGGCGGTGGCTACACCTTC
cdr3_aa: CASSSPPGQGGGYTF

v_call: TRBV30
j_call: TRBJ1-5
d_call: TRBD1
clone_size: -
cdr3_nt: TGTGCCTGGAGTGTACGGTTGGGACAGGGCCATCAGCCCCAGCATTTT
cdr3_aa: CAWSVRLGQGHQPQHF

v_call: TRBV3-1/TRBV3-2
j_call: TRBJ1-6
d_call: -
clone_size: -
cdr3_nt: TGTGCCAGCAGCCAAGGGTACTCACGATACTCACCCCTCCACTTT
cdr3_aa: CASSQGYSRYSPLHF

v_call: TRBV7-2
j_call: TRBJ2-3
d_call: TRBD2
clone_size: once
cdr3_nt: TGTGCCAGCAGCTTAGGACTAGCGGGGCCTAGCACAGATACGCAGTATTTT
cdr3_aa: CASSLGLAGPSTDTQYF

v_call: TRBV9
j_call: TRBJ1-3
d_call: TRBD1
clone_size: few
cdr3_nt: TGTGCCAGCAGCGTGGGGTTAGGACAGGATAGCTACTCTGGAAACACCATATATTTT
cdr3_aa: CASSVGLGQDSYSGNTIYF

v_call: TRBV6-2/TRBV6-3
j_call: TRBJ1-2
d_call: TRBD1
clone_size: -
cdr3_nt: TGTGCCAGCAGTTACCGGACAGGGAATTATGGCTACACCTTC
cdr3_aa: CASSYRTGNYGYTF

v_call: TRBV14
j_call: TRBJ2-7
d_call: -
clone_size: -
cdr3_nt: TGTGCCAGCAGCCAAGAAGGAGGCTGGCTCTCCTACGAGCAGTACTTC
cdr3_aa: CASSQEGGWLSYEQYF

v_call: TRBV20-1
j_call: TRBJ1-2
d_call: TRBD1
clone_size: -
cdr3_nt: TGCAGCCCGGACAGGGACTATGGCTACACCTTC
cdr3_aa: CSPDRDYGYTF

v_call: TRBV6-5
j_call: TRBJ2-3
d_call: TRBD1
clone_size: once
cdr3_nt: TGTGCCAGCAGTCCCTGGGACAGGTACACAGATACGCAGTATTTT
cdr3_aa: CASSPWDRYTDTQYF

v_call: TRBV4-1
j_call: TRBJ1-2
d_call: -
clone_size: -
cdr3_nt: TGCGCCAGCAGCCAAGAGCGAGACACAGTCCTCATCGATGGCTACACCTTC
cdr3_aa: CASSQERDTVLIDGYTF

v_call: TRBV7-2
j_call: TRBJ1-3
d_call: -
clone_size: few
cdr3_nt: TGTGCCAGCAGCCGGACACCCTCCTCTGGAAACACCATATATTTT
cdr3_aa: CASSRTPSSGNTIYF

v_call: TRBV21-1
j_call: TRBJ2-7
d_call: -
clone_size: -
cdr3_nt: TGTGCCAGCAGACCCGGGAAGAGGAGGCGGGACAGAACCTACGAGCAGTACTTC
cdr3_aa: CASRPGKRRRDRTYEQYF

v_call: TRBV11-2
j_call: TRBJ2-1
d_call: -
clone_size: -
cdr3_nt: TGTGCCAGCAGCTTAGTCGAGCCCTCCTACAATGAGCAGTTCTTC
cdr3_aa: CASSLVEPSYNEQFF

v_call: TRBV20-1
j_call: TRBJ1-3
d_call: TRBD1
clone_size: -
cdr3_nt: TGCAGTGCTAGTCACAGGGGGAAGGGAAACACCATATATTTT
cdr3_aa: CSASHRGKGNTIYF

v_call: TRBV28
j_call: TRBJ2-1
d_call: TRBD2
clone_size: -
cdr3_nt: TGTGCCACAGGACTAGCGGGAGTCAATGAGCAGTTCTTC
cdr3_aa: CATGLAGVNEQFF

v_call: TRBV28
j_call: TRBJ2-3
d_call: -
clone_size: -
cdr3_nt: TGTGCCAGCAGAGACAGCCGCACAGATACGCAGTATTTT
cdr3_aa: CASRDSRTDTQYF

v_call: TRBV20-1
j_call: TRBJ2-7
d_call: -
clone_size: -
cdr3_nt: TGCAGCCCAACGGTTAACGTGCAGTACTTC
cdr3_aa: CSPTVNVQYF